Following are 22 T cell receptor beta chains from one sample sequenced in a study of blood T cell repertoires in COVID-19. Only in-frame clones appear in the TCRdb table, and some are missing; sequencing was by immunoSEQ multiplex PCR. The sample yields about 180,000 clones, 86% seen once. The sequenced sample consisted of peripheral blood. Receptor source: a woman in her twenties or thirties with active or convalescent COVID-19.

This clone was counted once. The chain has TRBV2 and TRBJ1-5, with a tentative D call TRBD1 (5 bases). The ends were cut back, 4 bases at V and 6 bases at J, with 13 bases in the middle. Per germline, CDR1 SNHLY and CDR2 FYNNEI. This CDR3 contains 14 residues. The CDR3 sequence is CASSVQGPRQPQHF. CDR3 sequence (DNA): TGTGCCAGCAGTGTCCAGGGTCCGCGTCAGCCCCAGCATTTT.

This chain joins TRBV19 and TRBJ2-7; 9 positions agree with TRBD2. The CDR3 is 16 amino acids. Germline V CDR1 and CDR2: LNHDA, SQIVND (reference sequence). Unmatched junction bases numbered 13, after V lost 6 bases and J lost 4 bases. The CDR3 region is CASSPTSGSLPYEQYF. CDR3 nucleotide sequence: TGTGCCAGTAGCCCGACTAGCGGTTCTCTCCCGTACGAGCAGTACTTC.

In this sample, this clone turned up once. The V gene is TRBV21-1, the J gene TRBJ1-5; no DNA check was done on the table's D call, TRBD1. TRBV21-1 is labeled a pseudogene. This CDR3 contains 13 residues. The CDR3 loop reads CASRLIQVQPQHF. The CDR3 bases are TGTGCCAGCAGGCTAATCCAGGTCCAGCCCCAGCATTTT.

This chain links TRBV13 with TRBJ2-4; a possible D gene is TRBD1 (6 bases). The CDR3 is made up of 17 amino acids. V lost 5 bases to trimming and J lost 0 bases, with 17 bases between them. Germline V gives CDR1 PRHDT, CDR2 FYEKMQ (reference sequence). CDR3 DNA: TGTGCCAGCAGCCGAACCCCGACAGGCCTAGCCAAAAACATTCAGTACTTC. Its protein is CASSRTPTGLAKNIQYF.

The V and J genes are TRBV19 and TRBJ2-7; a weak D match, TRBD2 (5 bases). There are 16 residues in the CDR3. V was cut by 2 bases and J by 3 bases, with 17 bases left in between. The germline gives CDR1 LNHDA, CDR2 SQIVND (reference sequence). CDR3 sequence (DNA): TGTGCCAGTAGTATAAACATCATTCAAGAGGGCTACGAGCAGTACTTC. It translates to CASSINIIQEGYEQYF.

The chain has TRBV27 and TRBJ2-7, with 13 bases identical to TRBD2. CDR1 and CDR2 from the germline V gene are MNHEY and SMNVEV (reference sequence). This CDR3 spans 18 amino acids. V dropped 4 bases and J dropped 1; count of bases not matched to a gene: 10. CDR3 sequence reads: CASSSPGLAGIRSYEQYF. In DNA, the CDR3 is TGTGCCAGCAGTTCGCCGGGACTAGCGGGGATTCGGTCCTACGAGCAGTACTTC.

The chain joins TRBV3-1 (or the pseudogene TRBV3-2) to TRBJ2-2, with 8 bases fitting TRBD2. There are 15 residues in the CDR3. With 7 bases clipped from V and 2 bases from J, the junction kept 6 bases outside the gene matches. In germline, CDR1 is LGHDT, CDR2 YNNKEL (reference sequence). The CDR3 nucleotides are TGTGCCAGCATCTTTAGCGGGACCAACACCGGGGAGCTGTTTTTT. This codes for CASIFSGTNTGELFF.

In DNA, the CDR3 is TGTGCCAGCAGTGAGGCCGGCGGGAGGGCCTACAATGAGCAGTTCTTC. Protein: CASSEAGGRAYNEQFF. The chain is built from TRBV6-1 and TRBJ2-1; 9 positions agree with TRBD2. V was clipped by 3 bases and J by 2 bases; unmatched bases: 5. This CDR3 is 16 amino acids long. Looked up from germline, CDR1 is MNHNS and CDR2 is SASEGT.

V is TRBV24-1 and J is TRBJ2-7; D call uncertain. CDR1 is KGHDR, CDR2 SFDVKD, per germline. Trimming removed 3 bases from V and 4 bases from J, with 15 bases in between. There are 15 residues in the CDR3. CDR3 nucleotide sequence: TGTGCCACCAGTGATGATGGCCCGCAACCATACGAGCAGTACTTC. Protein: CATSDDGPQPYEQYF.

This chain connects TRBV7-9 to TRBJ2-7; TRBD2 matches 13 bases. The V gene end was trimmed by 4 bases and the J gene end by 2 bases; junction bases not matched to a gene: 2. The CDR3 length is 15 residues. The V gene's germline CDR1 is SEHNR and CDR2 FQNEAQ (reference sequence). The chain's CDR3 is CASSSGTSGTYEQYF. The CDR3 nucleotides are TGTGCCAGCAGCTCAGGGACTAGCGGGACCTACGAGCAGTACTTC.

V usage is TRBV27 and J usage is TRBJ2-7; 8 bases agree with TRBD2. Trimming at V came to 5 bases and at J to 2 bases, leaving 8 bases not matched to a gene. The CDR3 length is 15 residues. Germline V gene data show CDR1 as MNHEY and CDR2 as SMNVEV (reference sequence). The CDR3 loop reads CASSPRGSGAYEQYF. In DNA form, the CDR3 reads TGTGCCAGCAGTCCCCGGGGTAGCGGGGCCTACGAGCAGTACTTC.

This rearrangement joins TRBV11-3 to TRBJ2-5; no reliable D call. The CDR3 is made up of 15 amino acids. Trimming removed 4 bases from V and 1 base from J, with 13 bases in between. In germline, CDR1 is SGHNT, CDR2 YENEEA. In DNA form, the CDR3 reads TGTGCCAGCAGCTCCTCGACAACCCGCCAAGAGACCCAGTACTTC. The encoded protein is CASSSSTTRQETQYF.

The gene calls are TRBV6-5 and TRBJ1-4, with TRBD1 as a possible D gene (6 bases). CDR3 size: 14 residues. Trimming left V 7 bases short and J 3 bases short, with 12 bases between. Germline V gene sequence: CDR1 MNHEY, CDR2 SVGAGI. The DNA for the CDR3 is TGTGCCAGCACAACCAGGGGAGCTAATGAAAAACTGTTTTTT. Its protein product is CASTTRGANEKLFF.

V is TRBV5-6 and J is TRBJ2-7; 9 nucleotides match TRBD1. The junction had 10 bases not matched to a gene; V was cut back by 4 bases and J by 5 bases. This CDR3 has 15 residues. CDR1 and CDR2 from the germline V gene are SGHDT and YYEEEE. In DNA, the CDR3 is TGTGCCAGCAGCCCATGGGGACAGGGAGTGAACGAGCAGTACTTC. Translation: CASSPWGQGVNEQYF.

This clone has only one observation. The chain uses TRBV20-1 and TRBJ1-4; D is undetermined. The germline V gene has CDR1 DFQATT and CDR2 SNEGSKA (reference sequence). CDR3 length: 15 residues. The germline V and J ends were trimmed by 3 bases and 7 bases, with 18 bases remaining between them. The CDR3 DNA reads as TGCAGTGCTAGTAAGGGTTTTGAGGGTAGTGAAAAACTGTTTTTT. The encoded protein is CSASKGFEGSEKLFF.

The gene calls are TRBV5-4 and TRBJ2-1, with TRBD1 matching over 7 bases. V was clipped by 1 base and J by 7 bases; unmatched bases: 2. Germline V lookup: CDR1 SGHNT, CDR2 YYREEE (reference sequence). The CDR3 is made up of 13 amino acids. The CDR3 region has the DNA TGTGCCAGCAGCTTGCCCAGGGGGAATGAGCAGTTCTTC. Translated: CASSLPRGNEQFF.

The rearrangement uses TRBV6-5 and TRBJ2-2, with 8 bases identical to TRBD1. V lost 3 bases and J lost 6; bases outside the gene matches: 6. CDR3 length: 15 residues. Germline V CDR1 and CDR2: MNHEY, SVGAGI. The CDR3 DNA is TGTGCCAGCAGTTATACAGGGGGGTGGGCCGGGGAGCTGTTTTTT. Encoded protein: CASSYTGGWAGELFF.

The chain couples TRBV15 to TRBJ2-1, with TRBD2 matching over 9 bases. This CDR3 is 15 amino acids long. Unmatched junction bases numbered 5, after V lost 6 bases and J lost 2 bases. CDR1 LNHNV and CDR2 YYDKDF come from the germline V gene (reference sequence). CDR3 region: CATSYQRGAYNEQFF. CDR3 in DNA: TGTGCCACCAGTTACCAGCGGGGGGCCTACAATGAGCAGTTCTTC.

V and J are TRBV11-2 and TRBJ2-7; weak D call: TRBD1 (6 bases). V dropped 8 bases and J dropped 7 bases, with 18 bases sitting between them. The germline V gene has CDR1 SGHAT and CDR2 FQNNGV. This CDR3 comprises 13 residues. CDR3 DNA: TGTGCCAGCTATGACAGGATCTCCAGGGAGCAGTACTTC. As protein: CASYDRISREQYF.

V usage is TRBV19 and J usage is TRBJ1-1, with a possible D match to TRBD1 (5 bases). Per germline, CDR1 LNHDA and CDR2 SQIVND (reference sequence). The length of the CDR3 is 14 residues. The V end lost 3 bases, the J end lost 0 bases, and 8 bases lay between the germline ends. This chain's CDR3 is CASSIGRVNTEAFF. CDR3 coding DNA: TGTGCCAGTAGTATCGGCAGGGTGAACACTGAAGCTTTCTTT.

In the case of this clone: Compared with germline, one end of the junction differs, possibly owing to a read error. The rearrangement joins TRBV3-1 (or the pseudogene TRBV3-2) to TRBJ1-2; 7 bases fit TRBD1. Looked up from germline, CDR1 is LGHDT and CDR2 is YNNKEL (reference sequence). The CDR3 sequence is 14 residues long. CDR3 coding DNA: TGTGCCAGCAGCCAGACAGGGATCGGGACTGGTCCGTCCTTC. Its translation is CASSQTGIGTGPSF.

CDR3 protein: CASKVLAGYNEQFF. CDR3 nucleotide sequence: TGTGCCAGCAAGGTTCTAGCGGGTTACAATGAGCAGTTCTTC. This chain joins TRBV2 and TRBJ2-1; 8 nucleotides line up with TRBD2. The CDR3 has 14 residues. The J segment lost 4 bases and the V segment lost 7 bases, leaving 6 bases of the junction unmatched. The germline gives CDR1 SNHLY, CDR2 FYNNEI.